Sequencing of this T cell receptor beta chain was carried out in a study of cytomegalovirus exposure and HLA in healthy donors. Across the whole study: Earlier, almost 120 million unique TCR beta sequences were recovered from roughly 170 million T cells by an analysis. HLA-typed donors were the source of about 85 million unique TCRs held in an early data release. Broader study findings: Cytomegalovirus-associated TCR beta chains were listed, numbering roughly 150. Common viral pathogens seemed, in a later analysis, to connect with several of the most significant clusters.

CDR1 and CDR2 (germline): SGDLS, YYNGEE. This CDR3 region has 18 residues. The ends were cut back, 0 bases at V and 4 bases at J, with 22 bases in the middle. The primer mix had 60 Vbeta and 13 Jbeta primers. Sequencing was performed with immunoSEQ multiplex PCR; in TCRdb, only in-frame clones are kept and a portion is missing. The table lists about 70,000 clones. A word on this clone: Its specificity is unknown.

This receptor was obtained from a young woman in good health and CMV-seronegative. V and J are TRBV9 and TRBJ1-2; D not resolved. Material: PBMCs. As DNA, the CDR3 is TGTGCCAGCAGCGTAGGGCGAACAGCTCTACCCCTCCGCTATGGCTACACCTTC. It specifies CASSVGRTALPLRYGYTF.